These 15 T cell receptor beta chains were all obtained from the same sample, sequenced in a study of blood T cells in healthy people across ages (dated by TCRdb to 2014 to 2015). Library preparation was by 5' RACE. Sequenced using an Illumina HiSeq 2500. A second PCR of about 7 to 12 cycles was run with a J-beta primer mix and a sample-barcoded 5' primer. Using fastp trimming at Q25 and MiXCR clonotype assembly, TCRdb reanalyzed the public sequencing data and kept in-frame beta chains. Identical CDR3 proteins give one entry, which carries the most common genes and DNA. In all, the sample holds under 1,000,000 distinct CDR3 sequences, and 35% to 40% of those were seen once. The ten most abundant clones make up approximately 13% of the sample. Sequenced material: blood. The source of these receptors is a man aged 18 to 30 in good health.

A few counts support this clonotype. This chain links TRBV5-1 with TRBJ2-1, with 9 bases identical to TRBD1. Matching the DNA end better, TRBJ2-7 makes the J call doubtful. The CDR3 spans 16 residues. Germline lookup yields CDR1 SGHRS and CDR2 YFSETQ. The CDR3: CASSIQTGGAYNEQYF. CDR3 nucleotides: TGCGCCAGCAGCATTCAGACAGGGGGGGCCTACAATGAGCAGTACTTC.

This chain links TRBV6-4 with TRBJ2-3; no definite D call. The CDR3 is made up of 13 amino acids. Germline values: CDR1 MRHNA, CDR2 SNTAGT. V lost 3 bases to trimming and J lost 5 bases, with 9 bases between them. The CDR3 loop reads CASSETVEDTQYF. The CDR3 DNA is TGTGCCAGCAGTGAAACCGTTGAAGATACGCAGTATTTT.

This clonotype was seen many times. The chain carries TRBV12-3 or TRBV12-4 and TRBJ2-1; 9 bases line up with TRBD1. V gave up 5 bases and J gave up 2 bases; unmatched junction bases: 7. The CDR3 sequence is 16 residues long. The CDR3, as DNA: TGTGCCAGCAGTCCCAGGACAGGGGACCCCTACAATGAGCAGTTCTTC. Its protein product is CASSPRTGDPYNEQFF.

This clonotype was recorded at least ten times. The gene calls are TRBV5-5 and TRBJ1-2; D gene unclear. The CDR3 runs 14 residues. Trimming removed 3 bases at V and 8 bases at J, with 17 bases between. Germline V gives CDR1 SGHKS, CDR2 YYEKEE (reference sequence). CDR3 coding DNA: TGTGCCAGCAGCTCGTTATCTGTCGAAGGCGGCTACACCTTC. It yields the protein CASSSLSVEGGYTF.

V gene TRBV4-1 combines with J gene TRBJ2-1; 7 bases are shared with TRBD2. The J call may be faulty, since TRBJ2-7 better matches the DNA end. The CDR3 is made up of 17 amino acids. Germline CDR1 reads MGHRA; CDR2 reads YSYEKL. The CDR3 here is CASSPSGPEGPYNEQYF. CDR3 nucleotides: TGCGCCAGCAGCCCTAGCGGCCCCGAGGGCCCCTACAATGAGCAGTACTTC.

This rearrangement joins TRBV20-1 to TRBJ2-3; D is undetermined. In germline, CDR1 is DFQATT, CDR2 SNEGSKA (reference sequence). Trimming pared 0 bases from V and 1 base from J, leaving 14 bases between. This CDR3 has 16 residues. The CDR3, as DNA: TGCAGTGCTAGAGATTTCCAGCATGCTGGCACAGATACGCAGTATTTT. This gives the protein CSARDFQHAGTDTQYF.

This clonotype was seen a handful of times. The genes are TRBV7-9 and TRBJ1-5; the match to TRBD1 covers 9 bases. From germline, CDR1 is SEHNR and CDR2 FQNEAQ (reference sequence). The CDR3 is 16 residues long. V lost 4 bases and J lost 11; bases outside the gene matches: 15. CDR3 nucleotide sequence: TGTGCCAGCAGCTCGGGCGGGGACAGGGACCAATCGGCCCAGCATTTT. This translates into CASSSGGDRDQSAQHF.

As for this clonotype: A read error may explain this, as a much larger clone is one base away. This sequence joins TRBV5-6 and TRBJ1-2, with 9 positions matching TRBD1. Germline-derived CDR1 and CDR2 are SGHDT and YYEEEE. The CDR3 has 13 amino acids. Germline trimming cut 4 bases from V and 5 bases from J; bases unmatched to any gene: 3. The CDR3 DNA follows: TGTGCCAGCAGCAGGGACAGGGAGTATGGCTACACCTTC. Amino acid sequence: CASSRDREYGYTF.

The rearrangement uses TRBV12-3 or TRBV12-4 and TRBJ1-4; D is unclear. This CDR3 has 15 residues. V was clipped by 6 bases and J by 0 bases, with 11 bases between them. CDR3 in DNA: TGTGCCAGCAGGACCTCAGGCGCAACTAATGAAAAACTGTTTTTT. This sequence encodes CASRTSGATNEKLFF.

This clonotype was observed a handful of times. The chain has TRBV20-1 and TRBJ1-2; D call uncertain. CDR3 length equals 14 residues. In germline, CDR1 is DFQATT, CDR2 SNEGSKA (reference sequence). Trimming removed 1 base at V and 6 bases at J, with 15 bases between. In DNA form, the CDR3 reads TGCAGTGCTAGAGGACCCTTCGGAGCGGATGGCTACACCTTC. Its protein is CSARGPFGADGYTF.

This chain uses TRBV10-3 with TRBJ1-2; D might be TRBD1 (6 bases). CDR3 size: 15 residues. V dropped 4 bases and J dropped 0 bases, with 12 bases sitting between them. The germline gives CDR1 ENHRY, CDR2 SYGVKD. In DNA, the CDR3 is TGTGCCATCAGTGGGCAGGGGACCCCTAACTATGGCTACACCTTC. It yields the protein CAISGQGTPNYGYTF.

The V and J genes are TRBV20-1 and TRBJ1-5; D possibly corresponds to TRBD1 (6 bases). Germline V gives CDR1 DFQATT, CDR2 SNEGSKA (reference sequence). CDR3 size: 17 residues. Trimming shortened V by 5 bases and J by 8 bases, and 28 bases separated the two germline ends. CDR3 sequence (DNA): TGCAGTGCTGGACCAGTTATTAACGCGGGGGCGGACGAGCCCCAGCATTTT. It translates to CSAGPVINAGADEPQHF.

The chain has TRBV27 and TRBJ2-3; 9 positions match TRBD2. V was clipped by 2 bases and J by 3 bases; unmatched bases: 12. CDR3 length equals 18 residues. Germline V gene lookup returns CDR1 MNHEY and CDR2 SMNVEV (reference sequence). The chain's CDR3 is CASSLEGTSLGWTDTQYF. For the CDR3, the DNA is TGTGCCAGCAGTTTAGAAGGGACTAGCTTGGGATGGACAGATACGCAGTATTTT.

The rearrangement links TRBV7-2 to TRBJ2-3, with D possibly TRBD1 on 5 matching bases. CDR1 and CDR2 from the germline V gene are SGHTA and FQGNSA. The CDR3 covers 14 residues. V was clipped by 4 bases and J by 6 bases, with 14 bases between them. CDR3 loop: CASSSPPNRDTQYF. The CDR3 DNA reads as TGTGCCAGCAGCTCTCCCCCCAACAGGGATACGCAGTATTTT.

The chain carries TRBV7-2 and TRBJ1-2; TRBD1 is a possible D gene (6 bases). Germline CDR1 and CDR2: SGHTA and FQGNSA. The V and J ends lost 5 bases and 8 bases respectively, with 18 bases between them. The CDR3 length is 14 residues. In nucleotides, the CDR3 is TGTGCCAGCAGCGCGTCCGGGACCCAGGGGGGCTACACCTTC. It specifies CASSASGTQGGYTF. The full variable domain, with the rest looked up from reference TRBV7-2 and TRBJ1-2, is GAGVSQSPSNKVTEKGKDVELRCDPISGHTALYWYRQSLGQGLEFLIYFQGNSAPDKSGLPSDRFSAERTGGSVSTLTIQRTQQEDSAVYLCASSASGTQGGYTFGSGTRLTVV.